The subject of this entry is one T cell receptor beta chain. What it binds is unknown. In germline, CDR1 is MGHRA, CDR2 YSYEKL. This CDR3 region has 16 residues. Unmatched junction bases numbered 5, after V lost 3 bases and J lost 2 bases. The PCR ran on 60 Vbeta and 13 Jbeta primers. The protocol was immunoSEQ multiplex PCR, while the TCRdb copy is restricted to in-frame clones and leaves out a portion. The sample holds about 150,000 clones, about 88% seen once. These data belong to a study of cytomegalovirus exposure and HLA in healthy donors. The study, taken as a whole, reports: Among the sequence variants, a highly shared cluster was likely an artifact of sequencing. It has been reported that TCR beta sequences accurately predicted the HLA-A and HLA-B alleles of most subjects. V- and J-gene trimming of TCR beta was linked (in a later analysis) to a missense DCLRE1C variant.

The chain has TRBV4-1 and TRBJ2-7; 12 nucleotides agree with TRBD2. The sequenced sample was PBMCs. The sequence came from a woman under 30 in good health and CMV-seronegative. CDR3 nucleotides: TGCGCCAGCAGCCAGGGGTCTAGCGGGAGGGCCTACGAGCAGTACTTC. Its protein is CASSQGSSGRAYEQYF.